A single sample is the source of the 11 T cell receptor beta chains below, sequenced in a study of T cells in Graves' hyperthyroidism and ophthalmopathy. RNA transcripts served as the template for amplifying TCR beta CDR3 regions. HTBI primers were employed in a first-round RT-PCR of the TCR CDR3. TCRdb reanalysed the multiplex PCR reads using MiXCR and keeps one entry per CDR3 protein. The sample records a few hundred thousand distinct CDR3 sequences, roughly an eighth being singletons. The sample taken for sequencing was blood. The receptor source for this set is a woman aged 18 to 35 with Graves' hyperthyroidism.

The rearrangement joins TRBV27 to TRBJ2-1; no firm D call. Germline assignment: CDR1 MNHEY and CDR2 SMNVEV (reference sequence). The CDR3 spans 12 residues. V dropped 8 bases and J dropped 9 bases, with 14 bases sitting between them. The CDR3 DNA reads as TGTGCCAGCGTTTCCGGAATCGGTGAGCAGTTCTTC. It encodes CASVSGIGEQFF.

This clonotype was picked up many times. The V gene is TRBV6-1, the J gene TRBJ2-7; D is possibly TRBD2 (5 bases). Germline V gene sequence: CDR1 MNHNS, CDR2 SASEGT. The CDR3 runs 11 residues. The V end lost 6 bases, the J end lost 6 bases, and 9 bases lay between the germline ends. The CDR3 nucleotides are TGTGCCAGCAGCTCACTAGTCGAGCAGTACTTC. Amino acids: CASSSLVEQYF.

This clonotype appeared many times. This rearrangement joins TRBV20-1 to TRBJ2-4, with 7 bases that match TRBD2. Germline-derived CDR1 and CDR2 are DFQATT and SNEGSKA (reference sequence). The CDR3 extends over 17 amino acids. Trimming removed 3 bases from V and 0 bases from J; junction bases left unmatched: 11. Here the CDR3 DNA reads TGCAGTGCTAGGGAGGAAGGGCTAGCGGTAGCCAAAAACATTCAGTACTTC. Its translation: CSAREEGLAVAKNIQYF.

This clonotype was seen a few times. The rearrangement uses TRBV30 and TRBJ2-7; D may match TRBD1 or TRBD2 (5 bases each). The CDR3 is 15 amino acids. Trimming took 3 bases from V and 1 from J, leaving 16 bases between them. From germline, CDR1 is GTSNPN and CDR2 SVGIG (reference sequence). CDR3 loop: CAWSANPGRSYEQYF. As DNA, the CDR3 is TGTGCCTGGAGCGCAAACCCGGGACGGTCCTACGAGCAGTACTTC.

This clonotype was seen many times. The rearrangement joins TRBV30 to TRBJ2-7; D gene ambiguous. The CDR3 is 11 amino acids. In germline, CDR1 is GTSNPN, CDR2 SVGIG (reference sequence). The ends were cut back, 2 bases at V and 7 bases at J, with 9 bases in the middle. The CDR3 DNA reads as TGTGCCTGGAGTCAATCTCAGGAGCAGTACTTC. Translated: CAWSQSQEQYF.

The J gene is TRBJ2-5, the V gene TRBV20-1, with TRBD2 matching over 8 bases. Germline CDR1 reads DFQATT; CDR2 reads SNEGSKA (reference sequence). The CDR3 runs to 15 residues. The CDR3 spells CSSGPAGGSRETQYF. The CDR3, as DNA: TGCAGCTCGGGGCCGGCGGGAGGTTCAAGGGAGACCCAGTACTTC.

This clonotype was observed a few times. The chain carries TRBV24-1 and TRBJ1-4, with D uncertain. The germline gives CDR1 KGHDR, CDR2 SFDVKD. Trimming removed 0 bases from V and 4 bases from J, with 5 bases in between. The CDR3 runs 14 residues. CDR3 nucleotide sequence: TGTGCCACCAGTGATTTGAGTGGTAATGAAAAACTGTTTTTT. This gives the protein CATSDLSGNEKLFF.

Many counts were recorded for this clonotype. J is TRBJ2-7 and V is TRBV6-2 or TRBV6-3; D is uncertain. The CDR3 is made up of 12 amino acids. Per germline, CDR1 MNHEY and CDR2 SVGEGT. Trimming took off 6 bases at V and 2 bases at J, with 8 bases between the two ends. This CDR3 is CASSSRAYEQYF. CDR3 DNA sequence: TGTGCCAGCAGCTCTAGGGCCTACGAGCAGTACTTC.

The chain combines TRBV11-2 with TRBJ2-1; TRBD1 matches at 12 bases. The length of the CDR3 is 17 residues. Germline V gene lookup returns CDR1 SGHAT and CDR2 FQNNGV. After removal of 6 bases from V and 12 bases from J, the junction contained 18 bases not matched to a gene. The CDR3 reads CASRGLGPGQGASWQFF. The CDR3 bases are TGTGCCAGCAGAGGACTCGGCCCGGGACAGGGGGCATCTTGGCAGTTCTTC. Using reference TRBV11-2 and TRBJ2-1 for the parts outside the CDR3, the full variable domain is EAGVAQSPRYKIIEKRQSVAFWCNPISGHATLYWYQQILGQGPKLLIQFQNNGVVDDSQLPKDRFSAERLKGVDSTLKIQPAKLEDSAVYLCASRGLGPGQGASWQFFGPGTRLTVL.

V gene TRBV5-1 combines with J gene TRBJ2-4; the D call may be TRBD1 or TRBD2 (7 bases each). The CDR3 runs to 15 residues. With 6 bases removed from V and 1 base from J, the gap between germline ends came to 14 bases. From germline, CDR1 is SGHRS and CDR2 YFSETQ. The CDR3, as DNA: TGCGCCAGCACCCCCCAGGGGGGGGCCAAAAACATTCAGTACTTC. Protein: CASTPQGGAKNIQYF.

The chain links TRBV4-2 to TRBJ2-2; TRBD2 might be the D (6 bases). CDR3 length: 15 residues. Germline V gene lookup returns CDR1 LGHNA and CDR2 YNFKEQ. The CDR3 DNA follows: TGTGCTACCACGATAGGCGGGATTCATACCGGGGAGCTGTTTTTT. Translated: CATTIGGIHTGELFF.